These T cell receptor beta chains were read from a single sample in a study of Ad26.COV2.S vaccination and SARS-CoV-2 variants. Produced via immunoSEQ multiplex PCR; TCRdb's table is partial and in-frame only. The sample lists about 410,000 clones, roughly 90% occurring once. The sample was peripheral blood, taken in a trial of Ad26.COV2.S vaccine versus placebo. All receptors come from a person between 18 and 59 years old who received the Ad26.COV2.S COVID-19 vaccine or a placebo. The CDR3 runs from the conserved cysteine through the conserved F or W. A D gene is named only where the DNA matches it firmly. A clone size is listed for some rows: how often the clone was seen (once, few, many), or a class if it is expanded.

d_call: -; j_call: TRBJ1-2; v_call: TRBV28; clone_size: -; cdr3_nt: TGTGCCAGCAGTTTATCAGGGGAGGGCGGCTACACCTTC; cdr3_aa: CASSLSGEGGYTF
d_call: TRBD2; j_call: TRBJ2-2; v_call: TRBV19; clone_size: -; cdr3_nt: TGTGCCAGTACCTCACTAGCGGGAGGGGCCACCGGGGAGCTGTTTTTT; cdr3_aa: CASTSLAGGATGELFF
d_call: TRBD1; j_call: TRBJ1-6; v_call: TRBV3-1/TRBV3-2; clone_size: -; cdr3_nt: TGTGCCAGCAGTCCCGGGACAGATAATTCACCCCTCCACTTT; cdr3_aa: CASSPGTDNSPLHF
d_call: -; j_call: TRBJ2-3; v_call: TRBV6-2/TRBV6-3; clone_size: -; cdr3_nt: TGTGCCAGCAGTAAATCGACCGTGTTGGGCACAGATACGCAGTATTTT; cdr3_aa: CASSKSTVLGTDTQYF
d_call: -; j_call: TRBJ2-1; v_call: TRBV13; clone_size: -; cdr3_nt: TGTGCCAGCAGCTTAGGTAGATTAAGAGGTGAGCAGTTCTTC; cdr3_aa: CASSLGRLRGEQFF
d_call: TRBD1; j_call: TRBJ2-7; v_call: TRBV7-2; clone_size: -; cdr3_nt: TGTGCCAGCAGCTTAGCTACAGGGGAGCCCTACGAGCAGTACTTC; cdr3_aa: CASSLATGEPYEQYF
d_call: TRBD1; j_call: TRBJ2-1; v_call: TRBV28; clone_size: -; cdr3_nt: TGTGCCAGCAGCAGACAGGACAGGGGGCTGTATGCGAATGAGCAGTTCTTC; cdr3_aa: CASSRQDRGLYANEQFF
d_call: TRBD2; j_call: TRBJ2-1; v_call: TRBV7-2; clone_size: -; cdr3_nt: TGTGCCAGCAGCTTAGGTGGTAGCGGGACCAATGGTGAGCAGTTCTTC; cdr3_aa: CASSLGGSGTNGEQFF
d_call: -; j_call: TRBJ2-1; v_call: TRBV20-1; clone_size: -; cdr3_nt: TGCAGTGCTAGTAAGAAGGGGCAGCACTACAATGAGCAGTTCTTC; cdr3_aa: CSASKKGQHYNEQFF
d_call: TRBD1; j_call: TRBJ1-3; v_call: TRBV9; clone_size: -; cdr3_nt: TGTGCCAGCAGGTTACAGGGGGCGCAAAGTTATGGAAACACCATATATTTT; cdr3_aa: CASRLQGAQSYGNTIYF
d_call: -; j_call: TRBJ2-1; v_call: TRBV5-6; clone_size: once; cdr3_nt: TGTGCCAGCAGCACCTCTCGGGGCTCCTACAATGAGCAGTTCTTC; cdr3_aa: CASSTSRGSYNEQFF
d_call: -; j_call: TRBJ2-1; v_call: TRBV15; clone_size: -; cdr3_nt: TGTGCCACCAGCAGAGTCCGGGACAATTACAATGAGCAGTTCTTC; cdr3_aa: CATSRVRDNYNEQFF
d_call: -; j_call: TRBJ2-1; v_call: TRBV5-1; clone_size: -; cdr3_nt: TGCGCCAGCAGCTTGGGGGGCGCCAGCTACAATGAGCAGTTCTTC; cdr3_aa: CASSLGGASYNEQFF
d_call: -; j_call: TRBJ2-1; v_call: TRBV5-4; clone_size: -; cdr3_nt: TGTGCCAGCAGCCCCCCCGGGGCGCGGATTGAGCAGTTCTTC; cdr3_aa: CASSPPGARIEQFF
d_call: -; j_call: TRBJ2-3; v_call: TRBV10-1; clone_size: -; cdr3_nt: TGCGCCAGCAGTGAGGCTCGTGGCACAGATACGCAGTATTTT; cdr3_aa: CASSEARGTDTQYF